This TCR beta chain was recovered during a study of blood T cell repertoires in COVID-19. Looking at the study overall: There were acute and convalescent COVID-19 samples, and they came from the United States, Italy and Spain. T cells, B-cell-depleted T cells, or PBMCs supplied cDNA or gDNA.

TCRdb's copy holds only in-frame clones and misses some; the assay was immunoSEQ multiplex PCR. The data contain roughly 180,000 clones, around 85% of them seen just once; the ten biggest clones take up around 8.3%. Trimming took 1 base from V and 0 from J, leaving 9 bases between them. Germline CDR1 LGHNT, CDR2 FRNRAP. The CDR3 spans 16 residues. This receptor was obtained from a man aged 55-75 years with acute or convalescent COVID-19. The sample was peripheral blood. V gene TRBV12-5 combines with J gene TRBJ1-4; D call uncertain. The CDR3 sequence is CASGLGGNATNEKLFF. The CDR3 DNA sequence: TGTGCTAGTGGTTTGGGAGGGAATGCAACTAATGAAAAACTGTTTTTT. Looking up the rest from reference TRBV12-5 and TRBJ1-4 gives the full variable domain: DARVTQTPRHKVTEMGQEVTMRCQPILGHNTVFWYRQTMMQGLELLAYFRNRAPLDDSGMPKDRFSAEMPDATLATLKIQPSEPRDSAVYFCASGLGGNATNEKLFFGSGTQLSVL.